The sequence of this T cell receptor (beta chain) was determined in a study of cytomegalovirus exposure and HLA in healthy donors. V shed 5 bases, J shed 6 bases, and the junction held 10 bases outside the gene matches. Germline CDR1 KGHSH, CDR2 LQKENI. The CDR3 totals 15 residues. PCR primers comprised 60 Vbeta and 13 Jbeta primers. Sequenced by immunoSEQ multiplex PCR; TCRdb stores in-frame clones only, minus some. The data contain more than 110,000 clones, about 76% of them singletons. Study conclusions and caveats: High specificity and sensitivity for cytomegalovirus status were reported for the classifier.

This clone appeared once. Antigen specificity is unknown. This sequence was found in a male donor in good health and CMV-seronegative. The rearrangement uses TRBV18 and TRBJ2-4, with 7 bases fitting TRBD1. Source material: PBMCs. The chain's CDR3 is CASSTNRQGGNIQYF. As DNA, the CDR3 is TGTGCCAGCTCAACTAATCGACAGGGTGGAAACATTCAGTACTTC.